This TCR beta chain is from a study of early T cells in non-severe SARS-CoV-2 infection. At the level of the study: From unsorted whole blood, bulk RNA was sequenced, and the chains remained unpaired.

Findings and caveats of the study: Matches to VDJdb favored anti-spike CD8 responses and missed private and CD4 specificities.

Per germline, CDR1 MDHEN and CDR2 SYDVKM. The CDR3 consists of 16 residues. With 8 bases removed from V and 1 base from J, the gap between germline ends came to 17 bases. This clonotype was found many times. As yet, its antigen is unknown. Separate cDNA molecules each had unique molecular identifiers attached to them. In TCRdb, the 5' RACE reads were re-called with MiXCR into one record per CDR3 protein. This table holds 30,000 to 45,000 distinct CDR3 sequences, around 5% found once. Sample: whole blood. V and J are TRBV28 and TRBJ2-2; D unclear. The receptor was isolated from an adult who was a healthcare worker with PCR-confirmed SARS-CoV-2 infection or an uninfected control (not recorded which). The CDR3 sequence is CASESIGEQNTGELFF. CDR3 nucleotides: TGTGCCAGCGAGTCCATCGGCGAGCAGAACACCGGGGAGCTGTTTTTT.